One sample yielded the 24 T cell receptor beta chains listed below, sequenced in a study of blood T cell repertoires in COVID-19. Libraries were prepared by immunoSEQ multiplex PCR; TCRdb keeps only in-frame clonotypes and omits some of them. The sample contains roughly 120,000 clones, 65% to 85% of which appear only once. The sample comprised peripheral blood. The source of these receptors is a man in his 70s with acute or convalescent COVID-19.

For the CDR3, the DNA is TGTGCCAGCAGCTTAGCAACTGGACAGGCAATAAAGCCCCAGCATTTT. Residues: CASSLATGQAIKPQHF. V and J are TRBV7-8 and TRBJ1-5, with 7 bases matching TRBD1. The CDR3 extends over 16 amino acids. The V gene end was trimmed by 0 bases and the J gene end by 8 bases; junction bases not matched to a gene: 10. CDR1 and CDR2 (germline): SGHVS, FQNEAQ.

The chain carries TRBV5-6 and TRBJ1-2; 10 bases map to TRBD1. Looked up from germline, CDR1 is SGHDT and CDR2 is YYEEEE. Germline trimming cut 3 bases from V and 8 bases from J; bases unmatched to any gene: 7. The CDR3 is 14 amino acids. CDR3 DNA sequence: TGTGCCAGCAGCTCCGGGACAGGGGCTGGAGGCTACACCTTC. Translation: CASSSGTGAGGYTF.

The chain has TRBV5-1 and TRBJ1-2; D not resolved. This CDR3 has 16 residues. Between the trimmed V and J ends, which lost 0 bases and 3 bases, there was a span of 15 bases. Per germline, CDR1 SGHRS and CDR2 YFSETQ. The DNA for the CDR3 is TGCGCCAGCAGCTTGGATGCCCCGATACGAGACTATGGCTACACCTTC. It yields the protein CASSLDAPIRDYGYTF.

This clone was counted once. J is TRBJ2-7 and V is TRBV29-1; no firm D call. The V end lost 0 bases, the J end lost 3 bases, and 6 bases lay between the germline ends. Germline CDR1 reads SQVTM; CDR2 reads ANQGSEA. This CDR3 comprises 12 residues. This CDR3 reads CSVEDTSYEQYF. The CDR3, as DNA: TGCAGCGTTGAAGATACGAGCTACGAGCAGTACTTC.

V is TRBV28 and J is TRBJ1-5, with a possible D match to TRBD1 (6 bases). Trimming took 5 bases from V and 3 from J, leaving 11 bases between them. Germline loops: CDR1 MDHEN, CDR2 SYDVKM. The CDR3 runs to 14 residues. The CDR3 is CASSPGQNNQPQHF. The CDR3 DNA reads as TGTGCCAGCAGTCCCGGACAGAACAATCAGCCCCAGCATTTT.

CDR3 amino acids: CASSGSKGRGPLMDLRETQYF. CDR3 DNA sequence: TGTGCCAGCAGTGGATCAAAGGGCAGGGGGCCCCTCATGGACCTAAGAGAGACCCAGTACTTC. The chain has TRBV6-6 and TRBJ2-5; 8 bases align to TRBD1. CDR3 length: 21 residues. Germline assignment: CDR1 MNHNY and CDR2 SVGAGI (reference sequence). Trimming took 5 bases from V and 4 from J; bases not matched to a gene: 27.

The rearrangement links TRBV30 to TRBJ1-6; 8 bases fit TRBD1. Germline CDR1 is GTSNPN and CDR2 is SVGIG (reference sequence). The CDR3 contains 19 residues. V dropped 0 bases and J dropped 3; count of bases not matched to a gene: 13. CDR3 sequence: CAWSVQRQGHRGYNSPLHF. In DNA form, the CDR3 reads TGTGCCTGGAGTGTACAACGACAGGGGCACCGCGGCTATAATTCACCCCTCCACTTT.

This clone appeared a few times. V and J are TRBV6-5 and TRBJ2-7; perhaps TRBD1 as D (6 bases). The V end was cut by 6 bases, the J end by 0 bases, with 15 bases between. The CDR3 runs 15 residues. Germline V lookup: CDR1 MNHEY, CDR2 SVGAGI. This CDR3 is CASRADRRSSYEQYF. CDR3 nucleotide sequence: TGTGCCAGCAGGGCGGACAGAAGAAGCTCCTACGAGCAGTACTTC.

Comments on this clone: In the same sample, other DNA sequences code for this CDR3. V and J are TRBV19 and TRBJ2-7, with a tentative D call TRBD1 (5 bases). CDR1 and CDR2 from the germline V gene are LNHDA and SQIVND (reference sequence). The CDR3 has 13 amino acids. V was clipped by 3 bases and J by 4 bases, with 10 bases between them. CDR3 DNA: TGTGCCAGTAGTATCGGGCAGGGTTACGAGCAGTACTTC. As protein: CASSIGQGYEQYF.

This clone was observed a handful of times. The V gene is TRBV5-1, the J gene TRBJ1-1, with 7 bases that match TRBD1. Germline loops: CDR1 SGHRS, CDR2 YFSETQ. The CDR3 totals 14 residues. V was pared by 4 bases and J by 1 base, with 4 bases of the junction left unmatched. The CDR3 spells CASSKGTENTEAFF. The CDR3 DNA reads TGCGCCAGCAGCAAAGGGACAGAGAACACTGAAGCTTTCTTT.

CDR3 DNA: TGTGCCAGCAGTAAGGGAGTTTCGGCTTTCTTT. Its translation: CASSKGVSAFF. The rearrangement links TRBV12-3 or TRBV12-4 to TRBJ1-1; D not certain. The CDR3 totals 11 residues. V dropped 5 bases and J dropped 11 bases, with 12 bases sitting between them.

This chain uses TRBV6-4 with TRBJ1-6; D might be TRBD1 (6 bases). Trimming took 4 bases from V and 8 from J, leaving 15 bases between them. The germline V gene has CDR1 MRHNA and CDR2 SNTAGT. The CDR3 spans 15 residues. The CDR3 coding sequence is TGTGCCAGCAGTGTCTCAGGGGACTCTCATTCACCCCTCCACTTT. Its protein is CASSVSGDSHSPLHF.

The chain has TRBV4-2 and TRBJ2-3, with TRBD2 matching 11 bases. CDR1 and CDR2 (germline): LGHNA, YNFKEQ. CDR3 length equals 17 residues. V trimming: 1 base; J trimming: 2 bases; junction bases outside the gene matches: 5. The CDR3 loop reads CASSQGTSGGVTDTQYF. CDR3 DNA: TGTGCCAGCAGCCAAGGTACTAGCGGGGGAGTCACAGATACGCAGTATTTT.

V and J are TRBV10-3 and TRBJ1-1, with D perhaps TRBD1 (6 bases). The CDR3 runs 17 residues. CDR1 ENHRY and CDR2 SYGVKD come from the germline V gene. V was clipped by 2 bases and J by 8 bases, with 24 bases between them. The CDR3 DNA reads TGTGCCATCAGTGAGAGGGGAGGAGGGGGGGGCAAGGAGGAAGCTTTCTTT. Protein: CAISERGGGGGKEEAFF.

CDR3 DNA: TGTGCCAGCAGAGCCAACACTGAAGCTTTCTTT. It specifies CASRANTEAFF. V gene TRBV2 combines with J gene TRBJ1-1; D gene uncertain. CDR1 and CDR2 from the germline V gene are SNHLY and FYNNEI. The CDR3 loop spans 11 amino acids. Trimming pared 6 bases from V and 2 bases from J, leaving 4 bases between.

V gene TRBV9 combines with J gene TRBJ1-2, with 8 bases matching TRBD1. Germline assignment: CDR1 SGDLS and CDR2 YYNGEE. V lost 3 bases to trimming and J lost 1 base; unmatched junction nucleotides: 8. The CDR3 consists of 16 residues. The CDR3 DNA follows: TGTGCCAGCAGCGACCAGGGGGCTCCGAGTAACTATGGCTACACCTTC. This translates into CASSDQGAPSNYGYTF.

CDR3 sequence: CASSIQGTGNTIYF. DNA for the CDR3: TGTGCCAGTAGTATCCAGGGAACTGGAAACACCATATATTTT. The chain is built from TRBV19 and TRBJ1-3; maybe TRBD1 (5 bases). The V end was cut by 3 bases, the J end by 2 bases, with 8 bases between. The CDR3 is 14 amino acids. Germline-derived CDR1 and CDR2 are LNHDA and SQIVND (reference sequence).

The table lists this clone with a few counts. J is TRBJ2-1 and V is TRBV29-1; 7 nucleotides align to TRBD2. CDR3 length: 11 residues. Germline CDR1 reads SQVTM; CDR2 reads ANQGSEA. Unmatched junction bases numbered 4, after V lost 5 bases and J lost 9 bases. CDR3 DNA: TGCAGCGTTCTGACTAGCAGTGAGCAGTTCTTC. Translation: CSVLTSSEQFF.

This clone was seen only once. V usage is TRBV28 and J usage is TRBJ1-5; 8 nucleotides match TRBD1. After removal of 6 bases from V and 6 bases from J, the junction contained 10 bases not matched to a gene. CDR3 length: 15 residues. Germline V gives CDR1 MDHEN, CDR2 SYDVKM. The CDR3 nucleotides are TGTGCCAGCAGACCCGGACAGGGAATGGGTCAGCCCCAGCATTTT. Protein product: CASRPGQGMGQPQHF.

The chain is built from TRBV10-2 and TRBJ2-5; D possibly corresponds to TRBD1 (5 bases). V was clipped by 2 bases and J by 5 bases, with 18 bases between them. CDR3 length: 16 amino acids. The germline V gene encodes CDR1 WSHSY and CDR2 SAAADI. The CDR3 DNA sequence: TGCGCCAGCAGTGAGAGGGGCAGGGTAGCAGGGGAGACCCAGTACTTC. It is translated as CASSERGRVAGETQYF.

The V call is TRBV6-5, the J call TRBJ1-1, with D maybe TRBD1 (5 bases). Trimming removed 5 bases at V and 3 bases at J, with 13 bases between. This CDR3 is built from 14 residues. Germline V CDR1 and CDR2: MNHEY, SVGAGI. CDR3 in amino acids: CASSTGRGYTEAFF. CDR3 DNA: TGTGCCAGCAGTACGGGGAGGGGTTACACTGAAGCTTTCTTT.

This chain connects TRBV3-1 (or the pseudogene TRBV3-2) to TRBJ2-7; TRBD2 aligns across 8 bases. CDR1 is LGHDT and CDR2 is YNNKEL in the germline V gene (reference sequence). The CDR3 is made up of 13 amino acids. Losses at the gene ends were 10 bases for V and 7 bases for J; bases not matched to a gene: 12. The CDR3 reads CATGGGTLGEQYF. The CDR3 DNA reads TGTGCCACCGGGGGGGGGACCTTAGGGGAGCAGTACTTC.

CDR3 in DNA: TGCGCCAGCACCCCGCTCGGAGCTGACAATGAGCAGTTCTTC. This gives the protein CASTPLGADNEQFF. This chain joins TRBV5-1 and TRBJ2-1; no clear D gene. The CDR3 consists of 14 residues. The V end was cut by 6 bases, the J end by 5 bases, with 15 bases between. The germline gives CDR1 SGHRS, CDR2 YFSETQ.

This chain links TRBV6-5 with TRBJ1-2; D remains unclear. The CDR3 totals 15 residues. In germline, CDR1 is MNHEY, CDR2 SVGAGI. Trimming took off 0 bases at V and 0 bases at J, with 8 bases between the two ends. CDR3 sequence reads: CASSYSENSNYGYTF. CDR3 bases: TGTGCCAGCAGTTACTCCGAGAATTCTAACTATGGCTACACCTTC.